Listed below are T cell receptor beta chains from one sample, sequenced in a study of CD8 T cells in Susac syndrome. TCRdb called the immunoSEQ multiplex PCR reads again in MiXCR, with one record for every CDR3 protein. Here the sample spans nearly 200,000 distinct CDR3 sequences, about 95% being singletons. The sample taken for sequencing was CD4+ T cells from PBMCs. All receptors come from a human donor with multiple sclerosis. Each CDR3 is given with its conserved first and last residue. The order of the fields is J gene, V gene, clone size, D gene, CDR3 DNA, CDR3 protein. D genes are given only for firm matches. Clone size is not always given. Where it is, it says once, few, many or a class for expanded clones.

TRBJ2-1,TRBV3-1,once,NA,TGTGCCAGCAGCCAGCAGGCAGGGCAGAGGAATGAGCAGTTCTTC,CASSQQAGQRNEQFF
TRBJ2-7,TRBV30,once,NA,TGTGCCGGGAAAACAACCAACAGGGAGTCTGTCAACGAGCAGTACTTC,CAGKTTNRESVNEQYF
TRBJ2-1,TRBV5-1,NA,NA,TGTGCCAGCAGCTTAGGACCGAACAATGAGCAGTTCTTC,CASSLGPNNEQFF
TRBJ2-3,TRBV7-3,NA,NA,TGTGCCAGCAGCAACGGACGGGTGGGCACAGATACGCAGTATTTT,CASSNGRVGTDTQYF
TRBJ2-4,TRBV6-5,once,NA,TGTGCCAGCAGTTACTATGAGTCGTGGGATTTCGACATTCAGTACTTC,CASSYYESWDFDIQYF
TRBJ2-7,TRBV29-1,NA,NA,TGCAGCGTCGGAGCACACTACGAGCAGTACTTC,CSVGAHYEQYF
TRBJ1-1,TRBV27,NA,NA,TGTGCCAGCAGTTACAGGGATGGCACTGAAGCTTTCTTT,CASSYRDGTEAFF
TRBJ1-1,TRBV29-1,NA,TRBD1,TGCAGCGTTGGGGACAGGGCCTTGAACACTGAAGCTTTCTTT,CSVGDRALNTEAFF
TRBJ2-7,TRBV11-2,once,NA,TGTGCCAGCAGAGGACGGTTATCCTCCTACGAGCAGTACTTC,CASRGRLSSYEQYF
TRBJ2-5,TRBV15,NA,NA,TGTGCCACCAGCCCGGAGGGGGGGTCGCAGACCCAGTACTTC,CATSPEGGSQTQYF
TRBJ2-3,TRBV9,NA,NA,TGTGCCAGCAGCGTAGACGGTCGAGGGGATACGCAGTATTTT,CASSVDGRGDTQYF
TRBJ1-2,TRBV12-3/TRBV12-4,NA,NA,TGTGCCAGCAGTCCCCTTTGGGAAGCGACCTATGGCTACACCTTC,CASSPLWEATYGYTF
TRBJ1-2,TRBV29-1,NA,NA,TGCAGCGCTGTGGAACAGTTCTATGGCTACACCTTC,CSAVEQFYGYTF
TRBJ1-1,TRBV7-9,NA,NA,TGTGCCAGCAGCTTAAATAGCGTTAACACTGAAGCTTTCTTT,CASSLNSVNTEAFF
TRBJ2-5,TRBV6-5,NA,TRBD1,TGTGCCAGCAGTTCCCCACTGACAGGGGAAGAGACCCAGTACTTC,CASSSPLTGEETQYF
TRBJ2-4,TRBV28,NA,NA,TGTGCCAGCAGCAACCGGGCGGGGAACATTCAGTACTTC,CASSNRAGNIQYF
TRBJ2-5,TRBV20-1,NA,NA,TGCAGTGCTCGCCATTGGGAGCAAGAGACCCAGTACTTC,CSARHWEQETQYF
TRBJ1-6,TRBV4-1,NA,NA,TGCGCCAGCAGTCGAAATATGGGCCCCGGGAGGAATTCACCCCTCCACTTT,CASSRNMGPGRNSPLHF
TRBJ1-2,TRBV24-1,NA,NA,TGTGCCACCAGTGAGGAAAGGAGTGGCTACACCTTC,CATSEERSGYTF
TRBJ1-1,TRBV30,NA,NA,TGTGCCTGGGGCATCGGAGGTGAAGCTTTCTTT,CAWGIGGEAFF
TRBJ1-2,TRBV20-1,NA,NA,TGCAGTGCCTTTCGACAGAGCTATGGCTACACCTTC,CSAFRQSYGYTF
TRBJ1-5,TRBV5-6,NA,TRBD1,TGTGCCAGCAGTTCGAGGGGGCGGGATAGCAATCAGCCCCAGCATTTT,CASSSRGRDSNQPQHF
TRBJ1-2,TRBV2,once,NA,TGTGCCAGCAGCGTACAGGACGGCTACACCTTC,CASSVQDGYTF
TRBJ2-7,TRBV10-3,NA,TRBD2,TGTGCCATCAGTGGACTAGCGGGATCCTACGAGCAGTACTTC,CAISGLAGSYEQYF
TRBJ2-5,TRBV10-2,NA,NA,TGCGCCAGCAGCTACGGGGCCTGGGAGACCCAGTACTTC,CASSYGAWETQYF
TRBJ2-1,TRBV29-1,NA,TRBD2,TGCAGCGTTCCCAATGCGGGGGATGAGCAGTTCTTC,CSVPNAGDEQFF
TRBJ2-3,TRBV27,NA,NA,TGTGCCAGCAGCCGAGTAGACACAGATACGCAGTATTTT,CASSRVDTDTQYF
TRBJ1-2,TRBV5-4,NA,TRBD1,TGTGCCAGCAGCTTGGGACAGGGTTTCAACTATGGCTACACCTTC,CASSLGQGFNYGYTF
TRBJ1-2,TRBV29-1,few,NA,TGCAGCGTTTCACAGGGTGGGGGCTACACCTTC,CSVSQGGGYTF
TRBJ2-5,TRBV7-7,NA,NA,TGTGCTAGCAGCCACGTTGGAGGGCTTGAGACCCAGTACTTC,CASSHVGGLETQYF
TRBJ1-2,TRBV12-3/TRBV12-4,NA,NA,TGTGCCAGCAGCCTGGGACGTCGCCTCTATGGCTACACCTTC,CASSLGRRLYGYTF
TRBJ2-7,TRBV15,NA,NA,TGTGCCACCAGCAGAGATGTAAGCAACTACGAGCAGTACTTC,CATSRDVSNYEQYF
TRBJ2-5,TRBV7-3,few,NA,TGTGCCAGCAGTCCCACAGGGCTCCAAGAGACCCAGTACTTC,CASSPTGLQETQYF
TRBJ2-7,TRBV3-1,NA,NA,TGTGCCAGCAGCCAAGATACGGAGTTCTTCTACGAGCAGTACTTC,CASSQDTEFFYEQYF
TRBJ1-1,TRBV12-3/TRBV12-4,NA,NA,TGTGCCAGCAGCCTCCCGCGGCGAAATGAAGCTTTCTTT,CASSLPRRNEAFF
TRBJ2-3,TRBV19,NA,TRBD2,TGTGCCAGTAGTCCTAGACTAGCGGGAGTCACAGATACGCAGTATTTT,CASSPRLAGVTDTQYF
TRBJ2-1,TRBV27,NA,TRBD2,TGTGCCAGCAGTTTCCTAGCGGGAGATGAGCAGTTCTTC,CASSFLAGDEQFF
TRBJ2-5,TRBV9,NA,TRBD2,TGTGCCAGCAGCGTAGGGCTAGCGGGTTACGACGGGATTCAAGAGACCCAGTACTTC,CASSVGLAGYDGIQETQYF
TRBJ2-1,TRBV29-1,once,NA,TGCAGCGGAGCCGGCTGGAATGAGCAGTTCTTC,CSGAGWNEQFF
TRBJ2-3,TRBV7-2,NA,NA,TGTGCCAGCAGCTTCACGGGGGCCCGCCCAGATACGCAGTATTTT,CASSFTGARPDTQYF
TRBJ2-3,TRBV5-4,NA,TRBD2,TGTGCCAGCAGCTTGAGGTCAGCGGGAGGAGGATACACAGATGCGCAGTATTTT,CASSLRSAGGGYTDAQYF
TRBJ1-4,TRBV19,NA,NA,TGTGCCAGTAGGAGGGGTGATGGTAATGAAAAACTGTTTTTT,CASRRGDGNEKLFF